A selection of T cell receptor beta chains follows, all from one sample in a study of shared clonotypes between healthy human individuals. Measured with immunoSEQ multiplex PCR; TCRdb has only the in-frame clones, and not every one. The top ten clones hold approximately 0.11% of a sample with 500,000 to 700,000 clones, approximately 95% of them seen once. Source material: naive CD8+ T cells sorted from blood. The receptor set was obtained from a woman in her 30s in good health. Each CDR3 is given with its conserved first and last residue. Each record gives: J gene, V gene, D gene, clone size, CDR3 protein, CDR3 DNA. D genes are given only for firm matches. Only some rows state a clone size, as once, few, many or a class for expanded clones.

J: TRBJ1-1; V: TRBV19; D: .; size: .; CDR3: CASSPTTLREVRTEAFF; DNA: TGTGCCAGTAGTCCAACGACCCTCAGGGAGGTGCGCACTGAAGCTTTCTTT
J: TRBJ2-7; V: TRBV27; D: TRBD2; size: .; CDR3: CASSLSGGEFPYEQYF; DNA: TGTGCCAGCAGTTTATCGGGGGGGGAATTCCCTTACGAGCAGTACTTC
J: TRBJ1-5; V: TRBV28; D: .; size: .; CDR3: CASSLTLGSRQPQHF; DNA: TGTGCCAGCAGTCTCACTCTGGGGTCGCGGCAGCCCCAGCATTTT
J: TRBJ2-3; V: TRBV13; D: .; size: .; CDR3: CASSPRGLGTDTQYF; DNA: TGTGCCAGCAGCCCCAGGGGTTTGGGCACAGATACGCAGTATTTT
J: TRBJ2-7; V: TRBV5-6; D: .; size: .; CDR3: CVSSLTRRHEQYF; DNA: TGTGTCAGCAGCTTGACTAGGAGGCACGAGCAGTACTTC
J: TRBJ1-2; V: TRBV28; D: TRBD1; size: .; CDR3: CASRILPALDREIHGYTF; DNA: TGTGCCAGCCGGATACTGCCGGCCCTGGACAGGGAAATACATGGCTACACCTTC
J: TRBJ2-3; V: TRBV29-1; D: .; size: .; CDR3: CSVVQGVTDTQYF; DNA: TGCAGCGTTGTGCAGGGAGTCACAGATACGCAGTATTTT
J: TRBJ2-1; V: TRBV5-4; D: .; size: .; CDR3: CASSLASAYNEQFF; DNA: TGTGCCAGCAGCTTGGCCAGCGCCTACAATGAGCAGTTCTTC
J: TRBJ1-1; V: TRBV28; D: TRBD1; size: .; CDR3: CASSFDLLQGEWTEAFF; DNA: TGTGCCAGCAGTTTTGACCTACTACAGGGGGAATGGACTGAAGCTTTCTTT
J: TRBJ2-7; V: TRBV13; D: TRBD2; size: .; CDR3: CASSLRLAGGRIYEQYF; DNA: TGTGCCAGCAGCTTACGACTAGCGGGAGGCAGAATTTACGAGCAGTACTTC
J: TRBJ2-7; V: TRBV27; D: .; size: .; CDR3: CASSVSPGSSSYEQYF; DNA: TGTGCCAGCAGTGTATCACCGGGATCTAGCTCCTACGAGCAGTACTTC
J: TRBJ2-7; V: TRBV27; D: .; size: once; CDR3: CASSSTGGYEQYF; DNA: TGTGCCAGCAGTTCCACCGGGGGATACGAGCAGTACTTC
J: TRBJ2-5; V: TRBV11-2; D: TRBD1; size: .; CDR3: CASSFQDRQETQYF; DNA: TGTGCCAGCAGCTTCCAGGACAGGCAAGAGACCCAGTACTTC
J: TRBJ2-7; V: TRBV7-9; D: .; size: .; CDR3: CASSLFGGPDSYEQYF; DNA: TGTGCCAGCAGCTTATTTGGCGGGCCCGACTCCTACGAGCAGTACTTC
J: TRBJ2-1; V: TRBV9; D: .; size: .; CDR3: CASSVGGETYNEQFF; DNA: TGTGCCAGCAGCGTAGGTGGCGAGACCTACAATGAGCAGTTCTTC
J: TRBJ2-1; V: TRBV7-9; D: TRBD2; size: .; CDR3: CASSPGTSGDNEQFF; DNA: TGTGCCAGCAGCCCAGGAACTAGCGGGGACAATGAGCAGTTCTTC
J: TRBJ2-5; V: TRBV10-1; D: TRBD2; size: once; CDR3: CASSHGGGPFRETQYF; DNA: TGCGCCAGCAGTCACGGGGGAGGGCCTTTTAGAGAGACCCAGTACTTC
J: TRBJ1-4; V: TRBV5-6; D: TRBD1; size: .; CDR3: CASSSGTGERKLFF; DNA: TGTGCCAGCAGCTCCGGGACAGGGGAGCGAAAACTGTTTTTT
J: TRBJ1-5; V: TRBV28; D: .; size: .; CDR3: CASSWTALGQPQHF; DNA: TGTGCCAGCAGTTGGACCGCTCTGGGGCAGCCCCAGCATTTT
J: TRBJ2-6; V: TRBV27; D: .; size: .; CDR3: CASSTFSGANVLTF; DNA: TGTGCCAGCAGTACCTTTTCTGGGGCCAACGTCCTGACTTTC
J: TRBJ1-3; V: TRBV27; D: .; size: .; CDR3: CASSLYSGNTIYF; DNA: TGTGCCAGCAGTTTATACTCTGGAAACACCATATATTTT
J: TRBJ1-1; V: TRBV5-1; D: .; size: .; CDR3: CASSPRVQGRAEAFF; DNA: TGCGCCAGCAGCCCCAGGGTGCAGGGGAGGGCTGAAGCTTTCTTT
J: TRBJ2-2; V: TRBV5-6; D: .; size: .; CDR3: CASSLAGLGYPNTGELFF; DNA: TGTGCCAGCAGCTTGGCCGGGTTGGGCTACCCGAACACCGGGGAGCTGTTTTTT
J: TRBJ2-3; V: TRBV10-3; D: TRBD2; size: .; CDR3: CAISGKTGGPSDTQYF; DNA: TGTGCCATCAGTGGAAAAACGGGAGGGCCATCAGATACGCAGTATTTT
J: TRBJ2-7; V: TRBV5-4; D: .; size: .; CDR3: CASSSAVQTYEQYF; DNA: TGTGCCAGCAGCTCCGCGGTACAGACATACGAGCAGTACTTC
J: TRBJ2-7; V: TRBV25-1; D: .; size: .; CDR3: CASSILSSSYEQYF; DNA: TGTGCCAGCAGTATTCTCTCCAGCTCCTACGAGCAGTACTTC
J: TRBJ1-5; V: TRBV6-5; D: .; size: .; CDR3: CASSYGNGQPQHF; DNA: TGTGCCAGCAGTTACGGTAACGGTCAGCCCCAGCATTTT
J: TRBJ2-1; V: TRBV27; D: .; size: .; CDR3: CASSSSQGGIYNEQFF; DNA: TGTGCCAGCAGCTCAAGCCAGGGAGGCATCTACAATGAGCAGTTCTTC
J: TRBJ2-1; V: TRBV2; D: .; size: once; CDR3: CASRGADEQFF; DNA: TGTGCCAGCCGGGGGGCGGATGAGCAGTTCTTC
J: TRBJ1-1; V: TRBV6-1; D: .; size: .; CDR3: CASSVGRRGTTEAFF; DNA: TGTGCCAGCAGTGTAGGCAGAAGGGGGACAACTGAAGCTTTCTTT
J: TRBJ2-1; V: TRBV29-1; D: .; size: .; CDR3: CSVEDLTGRNEQFF; DNA: TGCAGCGTTGAAGATCTCACAGGGCGCAATGAGCAGTTCTTC
J: TRBJ2-7; V: TRBV6-1; D: TRBD2; size: .; CDR3: CASREGLANFYEQYF; DNA: TGTGCCAGCAGGGAAGGACTAGCGAACTTCTACGAGCAGTACTTC
J: TRBJ2-7; V: TRBV7-9; D: .; size: .; CDR3: CASSLGWDEQYF; DNA: TGTGCCAGCAGCTTAGGTTGGGACGAGCAGTACTTC
J: TRBJ2-7; V: TRBV28; D: TRBD2; size: .; CDR3: CASSFEASGTSYEQYF; DNA: TGTGCCAGCAGTTTTGAGGCTAGCGGGACCTCCTACGAGCAGTACTTC
J: TRBJ1-3; V: TRBV13; D: TRBD1; size: .; CDR3: CASSSRVGQGASGNTIYF; DNA: TGTGCCAGCAGCTCCCGGGTGGGACAGGGGGCCTCTGGAAACACCATATATTTT
J: TRBJ2-5; V: TRBV10-1; D: TRBD2; size: once; CDR3: CASSGDGLAGSWETQYF; DNA: TGCGCCAGCAGCGGAGATGGACTAGCGGGAAGTTGGGAGACCCAGTACTTC
J: TRBJ1-6; V: TRBV5-4; D: TRBD1; size: .; CDR3: CASSSDRESYNSPLHF; DNA: TGTGCCAGCAGCTCCGACAGGGAGAGCTATAATTCACCCCTCCACTTT
J: TRBJ2-1; V: TRBV19; D: .; size: .; CDR3: CASIGVAEEDNEQFF; DNA: TGTGCCAGTATCGGGGTAGCGGAGGAGGACAATGAGCAGTTCTTC
J: TRBJ2-7; V: TRBV5-1; D: TRBD1; size: .; CDR3: CASSVGQGLYEQYF; DNA: TGCGCCAGCAGCGTCGGACAGGGTCTCTACGAGCAGTACTTC
J: TRBJ1-2; V: TRBV7-9; D: .; size: few; CDR3: CASSTTGFYGYTF; DNA: TGTGCCAGCAGCACTACAGGTTTCTATGGCTACACCTTC